This T cell receptor beta chain is from a study of cytomegalovirus exposure and HLA in healthy donors. Study results and caveats: The classifier, whose performance was assessed in both the original and validation cohorts, reportedly diagnosed cytomegalovirus status with high specificity and sensitivity. Presence/absence comparisons presumed near-even sequencing depth among donors. CMV antigen specificity was confirmed in vitro for a few CMV-associated chains. Certain sequence variants were highly shared and formed a cluster, and this cluster was likely a sequencing artifact.

Germline CDR1 reads GTSNPN; CDR2 reads SVGIG (reference sequence). Trimming stripped 4 bases from V and 8 bases from J, with 11 bases between. The CDR3 contains 11 residues. This PCR relied on a set of 60 Vbeta primers and 13 Jbeta primers. Produced via immunoSEQ multiplex PCR; TCRdb's table is partial and in-frame only. This repertoire shows a few hundred thousand clones, about 90% found once; its top ten account for more than 2%. This clone showed up just a few times. Its antigen remains unknown. The rearrangement uses TRBV30 and TRBJ1-2; D is unclear. This clonotype was obtained from a woman between 18 and 30 years old in good health and CMV-seronegative. The sequencing input was PBMCs. The CDR3 is CAWTPTFGYTF. The CDR3 nucleotides are TGTGCCTGGACCCCTACTTTCGGCTACACCTTC.